This T cell receptor beta chain was sequenced for a study of blood T cell repertoires in COVID-19. Libraries were prepared by immunoSEQ multiplex PCR; TCRdb keeps only in-frame clonotypes and omits some of them. The sample holds some 200,000 clones; 84% are singletons and the top ten take approximately 8%. CDR3 length: 16 amino acids. J gave up 0 bases and V 3 bases, and 2 bases lay outside the gene matches. Germline V gene sequence: CDR1 SGHAT, CDR2 FQNNGV. This clone was counted a single time. Material for sequencing was peripheral blood. V usage is TRBV11-2 and J usage is TRBJ2-1; 10 nucleotides match TRBD2. The sequence derives from a woman aged 80 or over with COVID-19, enrolled during active disease. CDR3 loop: CASSLPSGGSYNEQFF. In nucleotides, the CDR3 is TGTGCCAGCAGCTTGCCTAGCGGGGGCTCCTACAATGAGCAGTTCTTC.